The entry below describes one TCR beta chain. Its antigen is unknown. TCRdb re-analysed the 5' RACE reads in MiXCR, keeping a single row per CDR3 protein. The sample includes about 290,000 distinct CDR3 sequences, less than 20% of them seen just once. The sample comes from a study of T-cell memory formation after mild COVID-19. Findings of the study overall: Clones that shrank (day 15 to 85) were balanced CD4/CD8, whereas later expanders leaned CD4+.

Germline V gene sequence: CDR1 KGHDR, CDR2 SFDVKD. Trimming removed 10 bases from V and 2 bases from J; junction bases left unmatched: 0. The CDR3 sequence is 13 residues long. The clonotype originates from a man between 18 and 29 years old who had mild COVID-19 (a few samples of this study predate the infection). Cell type and time point are not known. Sequencing was done on a sample of PBMCs or a T cell subset sorted from them (not recorded which). The chain joins TRBV24-1 to TRBJ1-5, with 11 bases lining up with TRBD1. The CDR3 loop is CATGQGGNQPQHF. The DNA for the CDR3 is TGTGCCACGGGACAGGGGGGCAATCAGCCCCAGCATTTT.